The T cell receptor (beta chain) under discussion was sequenced for a study of control samples from healthy donors and cancer patients. Germline V gene lookup returns CDR1 MGHDK and CDR2 SYGVNS. Trimming took off 4 bases at V and 4 bases at J, with 1 base between the two ends. This CDR3 is built from 11 residues. Measured with immunoSEQ multiplex PCR; TCRdb has only the in-frame clones, and not every one. In the table there are about 250,000 clones, over 75% of which are singletons. The sample taken for sequencing was PBMCs. The receptor was isolated from an older woman with lung cancer. J is TRBJ2-2 and V is TRBV25-1; D is undetermined. The CDR3 bases are TGTGCCAGCAGTGTCACCGGGGAGCTGTTTTTT. It specifies CASSVTGELFF.